The source of this T cell receptor (beta chain) is a study of cytomegalovirus exposure and HLA in healthy donors. Vbeta (60) and Jbeta (13) primers were used in the PCR. Sequenced by immunoSEQ multiplex PCR; TCRdb stores in-frame clones only, minus some. The sample holds about 140,000 clones, roughly four fifths seen once. This clone was detected once. The V gene lost 0 bases and the J gene lost 2 bases, with 10 bases spanning the gap. This CDR3 has 15 residues. CDR1 SGHNT and CDR2 YYREEE come from the germline V gene (reference sequence). The gene calls are TRBV5-4 and TRBJ2-3; tentatively, D is TRBD2 (6 bases). This clonotype was obtained from a woman aged 50 to 60 in good health and CMV-seronegative. The material sequenced was PBMCs. DNA of the CDR3: TGTGCCAGCAGCTTGGAGACTAGAGCCACAGATACGCAGTATTTT. Translated: CASSLETRATDTQYF.